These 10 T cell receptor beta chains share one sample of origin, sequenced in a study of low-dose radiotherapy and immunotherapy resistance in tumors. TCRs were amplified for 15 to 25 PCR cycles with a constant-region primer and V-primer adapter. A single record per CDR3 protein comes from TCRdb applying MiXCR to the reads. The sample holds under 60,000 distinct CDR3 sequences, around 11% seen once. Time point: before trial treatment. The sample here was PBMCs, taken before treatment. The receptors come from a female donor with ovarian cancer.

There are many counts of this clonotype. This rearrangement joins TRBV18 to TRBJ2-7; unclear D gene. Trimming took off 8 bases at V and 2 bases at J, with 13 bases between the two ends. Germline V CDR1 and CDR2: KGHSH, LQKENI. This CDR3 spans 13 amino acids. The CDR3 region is CASKGPSPYEQYF. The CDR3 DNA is TGTGCCAGCAAAGGGCCGAGTCCCTACGAGCAGTACTTC.

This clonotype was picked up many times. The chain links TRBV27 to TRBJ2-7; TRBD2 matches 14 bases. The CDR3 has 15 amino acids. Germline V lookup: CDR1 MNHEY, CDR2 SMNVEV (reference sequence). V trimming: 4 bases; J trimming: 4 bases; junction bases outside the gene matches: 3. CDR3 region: CASSSRLAGGYEQYF. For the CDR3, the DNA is TGTGCCAGCAGTTCTCGACTAGCGGGAGGGTACGAGCAGTACTTC.

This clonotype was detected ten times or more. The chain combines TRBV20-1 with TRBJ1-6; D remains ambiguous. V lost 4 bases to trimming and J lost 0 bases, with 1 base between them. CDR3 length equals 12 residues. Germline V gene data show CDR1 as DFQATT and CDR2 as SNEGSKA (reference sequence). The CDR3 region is CSANSYNSPLHF. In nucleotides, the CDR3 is TGCAGTGCTAACTCCTATAATTCACCCCTCCACTTT.

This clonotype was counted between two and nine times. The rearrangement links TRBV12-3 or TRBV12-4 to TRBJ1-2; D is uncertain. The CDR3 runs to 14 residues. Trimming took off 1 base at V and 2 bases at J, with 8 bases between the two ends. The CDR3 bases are TGTGCCAGCAGTTTAGACAGCAGAAACTATGGCTACACCTTC. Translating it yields CASSLDSRNYGYTF.

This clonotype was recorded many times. The CDR3 coding sequence is TGCAGTGCTAGAGCCGTTCTCCGGGGAGCCGACTATGGCTACACCTTC. It yields the protein CSARAVLRGADYGYTF. The V and J genes are TRBV20-1 and TRBJ1-2; no firm D call. Germline CDR1 reads DFQATT; CDR2 reads SNEGSKA (reference sequence). The CDR3 loop spans 16 amino acids. Trimming removed 1 base at V and 3 bases at J, with 18 bases between.

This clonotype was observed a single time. The CDR3 region has the DNA TGTGCCAGCAGCCGGGGGGCGTACGAGCAGTACTTC. This gives the protein CASSRGAYEQYF. The gene calls are TRBV21-1 and TRBJ2-7; the DNA was not used to check the table's D call, TRBD1. TRBV21-1 is reported as a pseudogene. This CDR3 region has 12 residues.

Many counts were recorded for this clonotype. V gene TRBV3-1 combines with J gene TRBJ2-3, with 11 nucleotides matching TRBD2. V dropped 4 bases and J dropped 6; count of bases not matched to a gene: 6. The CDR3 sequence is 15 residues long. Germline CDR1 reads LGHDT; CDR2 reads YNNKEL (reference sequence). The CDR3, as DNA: TGTGCCAGCAGCCTAACTAGCGGGGGTAAGGATACGCAGTATTTT. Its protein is CASSLTSGGKDTQYF.

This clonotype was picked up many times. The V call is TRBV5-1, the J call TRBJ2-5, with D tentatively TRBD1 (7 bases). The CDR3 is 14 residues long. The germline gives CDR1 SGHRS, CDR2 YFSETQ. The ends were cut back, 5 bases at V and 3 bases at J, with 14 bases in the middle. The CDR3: CASSPGGMKETQYF. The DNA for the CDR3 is TGCGCCAGCAGTCCAGGGGGGATGAAAGAGACCCAGTACTTC.

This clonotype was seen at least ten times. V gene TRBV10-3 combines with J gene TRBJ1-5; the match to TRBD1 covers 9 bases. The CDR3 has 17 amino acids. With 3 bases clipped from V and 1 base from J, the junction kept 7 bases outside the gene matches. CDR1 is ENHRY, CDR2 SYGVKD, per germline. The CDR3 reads CAISEGQGLKSNQPQHF. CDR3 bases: TGTGCCATCAGTGAAGGACAGGGGTTAAAAAGCAATCAGCCCCAGCATTTT.

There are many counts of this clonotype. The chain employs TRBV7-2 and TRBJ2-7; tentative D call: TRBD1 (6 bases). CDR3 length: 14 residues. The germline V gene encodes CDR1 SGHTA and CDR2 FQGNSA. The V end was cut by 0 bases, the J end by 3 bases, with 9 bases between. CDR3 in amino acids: CASSLAQGNYEQYF. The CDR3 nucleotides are TGTGCCAGCAGCTTAGCACAGGGAAACTACGAGCAGTACTTC.